This TCR beta chain was recovered during a study of CD8+CD57+ T cells in acquired aplastic anemia. Study-level information: Across the sorted CD4+ and CD8+ cells, DNA amounts averaged about 3 ug. Healthy donor CD4+ samples were sequenced to a depth that averaged approximately 10 million reads.

The J segment lost 5 bases and the V segment lost 3 bases, leaving 4 bases of the junction unmatched. From germline, CDR1 is GTSNPN and CDR2 SVGIG (reference sequence). The CDR3 consists of 14 residues. Template material for TCR beta VDJ and CDR3 profiling consisted of genomic DNA. TCRdb redid the calling of the reads with MiXCR, one entry per CDR3 protein. The data hold some 210,000 distinct CDR3 sequences, with over 60% observed a single time. Study-wide points: Under 35 was the count of CD8+ CDR3 sequences that patients shared with controls.

This clonotype was recorded a few times. No antigen is known for it. This chain joins TRBV30 and TRBJ2-1; 10 bases match TRBD2. What was sequenced was sorted CD4+, CD8+, or CD8+CD57+ T cells (not recorded which) from PBMCs. The TCR originated in a human donor in good health. The CDR3 here is CAWRPSGSNNEQFF. Here the CDR3 DNA reads TGTGCCTGGAGACCTAGCGGGAGTAACAATGAGCAGTTCTTC.